One TCR beta chain is described in this entry. The entry originates in a study of T cells after posttransplantation cyclophosphamide. Assay used: immunoSEQ multiplex PCR; TCRdb lists only in-frame clones, some missing. The sample yields fewer than 7,500 clones, 1.5% to 2% seen once. The CDR3 sequence is 16 residues long. CDR1 and CDR2 (germline): SGHKS, YYEKEE (reference sequence). Unmatched junction bases numbered 11, after V lost 2 bases and J lost 6 bases. Busulfan-fludarabine conditioning, marrow transplant, and cyclophosphamide on days +3 and +4 were administered. The chain is built from TRBV5-5 and TRBJ1-1; 9 bases are a match to TRBD1. The TCR sequence derives from a male patient aged 25-45 years who received an allogeneic stem cell transplant from a related donor, was CMV-positive, and had no GVHD. A subset of T cells may come from the graft donor. The sample consisted of PBMCs, taken roughly 240 days after a stem cell transplant with posttransplant cyclophosphamide. In DNA, the CDR3 is TGTGCCAGCAGCTTCGGACAGGGGATAATGACCTCTGAAGCTTTCTTT. Protein product: CASSFGQGIMTSEAFF. The variable domain in full, completed from reference TRBV5-5 and TRBJ1-1, reads DAGVTQSPTHLIKTRGQQVTLRCSPISGHKSVSWYQQVLGQGPQFIFQYYEKEERGRGNFPDRFSARQFPNYSSELNVNALLLGDSALYLCASSFGQGIMTSEAFFGQGTRLTVV.